Listed below are T cell receptor beta chains from one sample, sequenced in a study of blood T cell repertoires in COVID-19. Data came from immunoSEQ multiplex PCR; TCRdb stores just in-frame clones and leaves some out. The data hold fewer than 350,000 clones, with 70% to 90% observed a single time. Sequencing was carried out using PBMCs or T cells enriched from blood (not recorded which). These TCRs come from a woman aged 25 to 39 with acute COVID-19. Both conserved end residues are part of each CDR3. The D gene is left open where the match is weak. The size of a clone is reported for some rows only, either as once, few or many, or as a class for expanded clones.

J: TRBJ1-4
V: TRBV28
D: TRBD1
size: .
CDR3: CASRTGTGEEKLFF
DNA: TGTGCCAGCAGAACCGGGACAGGGGAGGAAAAACTGTTTTTT

J: TRBJ2-7
V: TRBV3-1/TRBV3-2
D: TRBD2
size: once
CDR3: CASSQAGTNGNYEQYF
DNA: TGTGCCAGCAGCCAGGCAGGGACTAACGGAAACTACGAGCAGTACTTC

J: TRBJ1-5
V: TRBV5-8
D: .
size: .
CDR3: CASSFSGNQPQHF
DNA: TGTGCCAGCAGCTTCTCCGGCAATCAGCCCCAGCATTTT

J: TRBJ2-7
V: TRBV29-1
D: .
size: .
CDR3: CSVERRRSSVHEQYF
DNA: TGCAGCGTTGAAAGACGGAGGTCTAGCGTCCACGAGCAGTACTTC

J: TRBJ2-1
V: TRBV5-1
D: TRBD2
size: .
CDR3: CASSLAASGSYNEQFF
DNA: TGCGCCAGCAGCTTGGCGGCTAGCGGTTCCTACAATGAGCAGTTCTTC

J: TRBJ1-2
V: TRBV7-9
D: TRBD1
size: .
CDR3: CASSLGGTGGPNYGYTF
DNA: TGTGCCAGCAGCTTAGGGGGTACAGGGGGGCCTAACTATGGCTACACCTTC

J: TRBJ2-1
V: TRBV14
D: .
size: once
CDR3: CASSTEGGSSYNEQFF
DNA: TGTGCCAGCAGCACCGAAGGCGGTAGCTCCTACAATGAGCAGTTCTTC

J: TRBJ1-2
V: TRBV5-1
D: TRBD1
size: .
CDR3: CASSLEVTGNIYGYTF
DNA: TGCGCCAGCAGCTTGGAAGTGACAGGGAATATCTATGGCTACACCTTC

J: TRBJ1-1
V: TRBV6-4
D: .
size: .
CDR3: CASSGLEGTTEAFF
DNA: TGTGCCAGCAGTGGCTTGGAGGGTACCACTGAAGCTTTCTTT

J: TRBJ1-1
V: TRBV19
D: .
size: .
CDR3: CASSIGLREAFF
DNA: TGTGCCAGTAGTATCGGACTCCGGGAAGCTTTCTTT

J: TRBJ2-2
V: TRBV2
D: TRBD2
size: .
CDR3: CASSIYPSGRDTGELFF
DNA: TGTGCCAGCAGTATCTATCCTAGCGGGAGAGACACCGGGGAGCTGTTTTTT

J: TRBJ1-5
V: TRBV6-2/TRBV6-3
D: .
size: .
CDR3: CASSYGQGYSNQPQHF
DNA: TGTGCCAGCAGTTACGGGCAGGGCTATAGCAATCAGCCCCAGCATTTT

J: TRBJ2-1
V: TRBV5-4
D: .
size: once
CDR3: CASSLELGSSYNEQFF
DNA: TGTGCCAGCAGCTTGGAACTAGGGAGCTCCTACAATGAGCAGTTCTTC

J: TRBJ2-1
V: TRBV28
D: TRBD2
size: once
CDR3: CASSQREAGGTNEQFF
DNA: TGTGCCAGCAGCCAAAGGGAGGCGGGAGGCACCAATGAGCAGTTCTTC

J: TRBJ2-7
V: TRBV28
D: .
size: .
CDR3: CASSLTGVTYEQYF
DNA: TGTGCCAGCAGTTTAACGGGGGTGACTTACGAGCAGTACTTC

J: TRBJ1-6
V: TRBV5-1
D: .
size: .
CDR3: CASRDSGRTNSPLHF
DNA: TGCGCCAGCAGGGACTCCGGACGGACGAATTCACCCCTCCACTTT

J: TRBJ1-4
V: TRBV7-2
D: TRBD1
size: .
CDR3: CASSHDRDATNEKLFF
DNA: TGTGCCAGCAGCCACGACAGGGACGCAACTAATGAAAAACTGTTTTTT

J: TRBJ1-1
V: TRBV25-1
D: .
size: .
CDR3: CASSEGYGGRAFF
DNA: TGTGCCAGCAGTGAAGGGTACGGGGGGCGAGCTTTCTTT

J: TRBJ1-5
V: TRBV4-3
D: .
size: .
CDR3: CASSQDTGTNQPQHF
DNA: TGCGCCAGCAGCCAAGACACAGGGACGAATCAGCCCCAGCATTTT

J: TRBJ1-4
V: TRBV19
D: .
size: .
CDR3: CASNEQGHPLDEKLFF
DNA: TGTGCCAGTAATGAACAGGGACACCCTTTGGATGAAAAACTGTTTTTT

J: TRBJ1-2
V: TRBV28
D: .
size: .
CDR3: CASSRPGGNYGYTF
DNA: TGTGCCAGCAGTCGCCCGGGGGGTAACTATGGCTACACCTTC

J: TRBJ1-1
V: TRBV10-3
D: .
size: few
CDR3: CAIRGGSTEAFF
DNA: TGTGCCATCCGAGGTGGGAGCACTGAAGCTTTCTTT

J: TRBJ2-2
V: TRBV9
D: TRBD2
size: .
CDR3: CASSVALAAPNTGELFF
DNA: TGTGCCAGCAGCGTCGCCCTAGCGGCCCCGAACACCGGGGAGCTGTTTTTT

J: TRBJ2-7
V: TRBV28
D: .
size: .
CDR3: CASSLGQPLVQYF
DNA: TGTGCCAGCAGCTTAGGACAGCCGCTGGTGCAGTACTTC

J: TRBJ2-2
V: TRBV7-9
D: .
size: .
CDR3: CASSLAGAGELFF
DNA: TGTGCCAGCAGCTTAGCGGGAGCCGGGGAGCTGTTTTTT

J: TRBJ1-5
V: TRBV29-1
D: TRBD1
size: .
CDR3: CSVAWGQGGQPQHF
DNA: TGCAGCGTTGCCTGGGGACAGGGAGGGCAGCCCCAGCATTTT

J: TRBJ2-3
V: TRBV15
D: TRBD2
size: .
CDR3: CATSRSGSGSTTDTQYF
DNA: TGTGCCACCAGTAGAAGCGGGAGCGGTTCGACTACAGATACGCAGTATTTT

J: TRBJ2-6
V: TRBV7-6
D: .
size: .
CDR3: CASSPRGGTGSSGANVLTF
DNA: TGTGCCAGCAGCCCCAGGGGGGGGACAGGCTCCTCTGGGGCCAACGTCCTGACTTTC

J: TRBJ2-2
V: TRBV6-5
D: .
size: .
CDR3: CASSWTMANTGELFF
DNA: TGTGCCAGCAGTTGGACTATGGCGAACACCGGGGAGCTGTTTTTT

J: TRBJ2-1
V: TRBV11-3
D: TRBD2
size: .
CDR3: CASSKGGPYNEQFF
DNA: TGTGCCAGCAGCAAGGGAGGGCCCTACAATGAGCAGTTCTTC

J: TRBJ2-2
V: TRBV4-2
D: TRBD2
size: .
CDR3: CASSQDLWRESGELFF
DNA: TGTGCCAGCAGCCAAGATCTTTGGCGGGAGTCCGGGGAGCTGTTTTTT

J: TRBJ2-2
V: TRBV10-3
D: TRBD2
size: .
CDR3: CAARTSGIGGELFF
DNA: TGTGCCGCCAGGACTAGCGGGATTGGCGGGGAGCTGTTTTTT

J: TRBJ2-7
V: TRBV27
D: TRBD1
size: .
CDR3: CASRPYRGRKYEQYF
DNA: TGTGCCAGCAGACCTTACAGGGGGCGCAAATACGAGCAGTACTTC

J: TRBJ1-5
V: TRBV18
D: TRBD1
size: .
CDR3: CASSEDRLFGQPQHF
DNA: TGTGCCAGCTCAGAGGACAGGCTGTTCGGTCAGCCCCAGCATTTT

J: TRBJ1-5
V: TRBV2
D: TRBD1
size: .
CDR3: CASRTGAVGQPQHF
DNA: TGTGCCAGCAGAACAGGGGCGGTTGGTCAGCCCCAGCATTTT

J: TRBJ2-7
V: TRBV6-5
D: TRBD1
size: .
CDR3: CASSYSGQASYEQYF
DNA: TGTGCCAGCAGTTACTCGGGACAGGCCTCCTACGAGCAGTACTTC

J: TRBJ2-7
V: TRBV30
D: TRBD1
size: .
CDR3: CAWSRQGGSYEQYF
DNA: TGTGCCTGGTCCAGACAGGGGGGGTCCTACGAGCAGTACTTC

J: TRBJ1-1
V: TRBV12-3/TRBV12-4
D: .
size: .
CDR3: CASRTSGDTEAFF
DNA: TGTGCCAGCAGAACCTCAGGGGACACTGAAGCTTTCTTT

J: TRBJ2-7
V: TRBV7-9
D: .
size: .
CDR3: CASSLPFFSEQYF
DNA: TGTGCCAGCAGCTTACCGTTCTTTAGCGAGCAGTACTTC

J: TRBJ2-7
V: TRBV7-6
D: TRBD2
size: .
CDR3: CASSPSGNVYEQYF
DNA: TGTGCCAGCAGCCCGAGCGGGAACGTCTACGAGCAGTACTTC

J: TRBJ1-1
V: TRBV27
D: .
size: .
CDR3: CASSLARPRFEAEAFF
DNA: TGTGCCAGCAGTTTGGCCAGGCCTCGTTTTGAAGCTGAAGCTTTCTTT

J: TRBJ1-5
V: TRBV18
D: .
size: .
CDR3: CASSPAGGVHSNQPQHF
DNA: TGTGCCAGCTCACCTGCGGGGGGGGTCCATAGCAATCAGCCCCAGCATTTT

J: TRBJ2-3
V: TRBV27
D: TRBD1
size: .
CDR3: CASSPGTGRPDTDTQYF
DNA: TGTGCCAGCAGTCCCGGGACAGGGAGACCAGACACAGATACGCAGTATTTT

J: TRBJ2-7
V: TRBV29-1
D: TRBD2
size: .
CDR3: CSVAPSGGSYEQYF
DNA: TGCAGCGTTGCTCCTAGCGGGGGGTCCTACGAGCAGTACTTC

J: TRBJ2-7
V: TRBV6-5
D: TRBD1
size: .
CDR3: CASVRQGAYEQYF
DNA: TGTGCCAGCGTACGACAGGGTGCCTACGAGCAGTACTTC

J: TRBJ2-3
V: TRBV5-4
D: .
size: .
CDR3: CASSLEGPSTDTQYF
DNA: TGTGCCAGCAGTCTCGAGGGCCCGTCCACAGATACGCAGTATTTT

J: TRBJ1-5
V: TRBV28
D: .
size: .
CDR3: CASSPSYSNQPQHF
DNA: TGTGCCAGCAGTCCGAGCTATAGCAATCAGCCCCAGCATTTT

J: TRBJ1-5
V: TRBV2
D: TRBD1
size: .
CDR3: CASRGTGGNQPQHF
DNA: TGTGCCAGCAGGGGGACAGGGGGAAATCAGCCCCAGCATTTT

J: TRBJ2-6
V: TRBV5-1
D: .
size: .
CDR3: CASSFGRSNSGANVLTF
DNA: TGCGCCAGCAGCTTTGGCAGGTCCAACTCTGGGGCCAACGTCCTGACTTTC

J: TRBJ2-7
V: TRBV6-2/TRBV6-3
D: TRBD1
size: few
CDR3: CASSPPRQGKRYEQYF
DNA: TGTGCCAGCAGTCCGCCTAGACAGGGGAAAAGGTACGAGCAGTACTTC

J: TRBJ2-3
V: TRBV29-1
D: TRBD1
size: .
CDR3: CSVPQGAADTQYF
DNA: TGCAGCGTGCCACAGGGGGCCGCAGATACGCAGTATTTT

J: TRBJ2-2
V: TRBV4-1
D: TRBD1
size: .
CDR3: CASSHYPGQGNTGELFF
DNA: TGCGCCAGCAGCCATTATCCGGGACAGGGGAACACCGGGGAGCTGTTTTTT

J: TRBJ2-2
V: TRBV27
D: .
size: few
CDR3: CASSQSTGELFF
DNA: TGTGCCAGCAGTCAATCAACCGGGGAGCTGTTTTTT

J: TRBJ2-5
V: TRBV9
D: TRBD1
size: once
CDR3: CASSARRDSQETQYF
DNA: TGTGCCAGCAGCGCCCGCAGGGACAGCCAAGAGACCCAGTACTTC